The 30 T cell receptor beta chains below come from one sample, sequenced in a study of blood T cell repertoires in COVID-19 (dated by TCRdb to about 2020). Libraries were prepared through the immunoSEQ multiplex PCR assay. Drawn from immuneACCESS, this table holds only the in-frame rearrangements with V and J called that TCRdb kept. Clones are partly lost; checked studies trace under half to an unresolved V gene and leave the rest unexplained. For this sample there are about 140,000 clones; over 75% appear just once. The top ten clonotypes cover over 1.5% of the sample. The sample comprised peripheral blood. Every receptor here comes from a man in his 70s with acute or convalescent COVID-19.

The chain couples TRBV7-2 to TRBJ2-1; no clear D. The CDR3 loop spans 13 amino acids. Trimming removed 2 bases from V and 9 bases from J, with 11 bases in between. Germline CDR1 reads SGHTA; CDR2 reads FQGNSA. The CDR3 here is CASSLSSYGEQFF. In DNA, the CDR3 is TGTGCCAGCAGCTTAAGCTCTTACGGTGAGCAGTTCTTC.

This chain joins TRBV29-1 and TRBJ1-1, with D perhaps matching TRBD1 (5 bases). The CDR3 consists of 13 residues. Germline V gene data show CDR1 as SQVTM and CDR2 as ANQGSEA. Trimming shortened V by 7 bases and J by 1 base, and 13 bases separated the two germline ends. The CDR3 spells CSARQHSNTEAFF. In DNA form, the CDR3 reads TGCAGCGCCCGACAGCACTCGAACACTGAAGCTTTCTTT. Full variable domain (remainder filled in from reference TRBV29-1 and TRBJ1-1): SAVISQKPSRDICQRGTSLTIQCQVDSQVTMMFWYRQQPGQSLTLIATANQGSEATYESGFVIDKFPISRPNLTFSTLTVSNMSPEDSSIYLCSARQHSNTEAFFGQGTRLTVV.

The chain uses TRBV7-6 and TRBJ1-3; maybe TRBD1 (6 bases). Germline CDR1 SGHVS, CDR2 FNYEAQ. CDR3 length equals 17 residues. V was shortened by 2 bases and J by 0 bases, with 14 bases between the two germline ends. The CDR3 sequence: CASSLSGHGSSGNTIYF. The CDR3 DNA is TGTGCCAGCAGCTTATCGGGACACGGCAGCTCTGGAAACACCATATATTTT.

The chain combines TRBV5-1 with TRBJ2-5, with 7 bases fitting TRBD2. The ends lost 3 bases at V and 2 bases at J; junction bases unmatched: 7. CDR3 length: 15 residues. In germline, CDR1 is SGHRS, CDR2 YFSETQ. CDR3 sequence (DNA): TGCGCCAGCAGCTCGACATTAGCGGGTCAAGAGACCCAGTACTTC. Amino acid sequence: CASSSTLAGQETQYF.

This clone was seen just once. Other nucleotide sequences from this sample produce the same CDR3. J is TRBJ1-3 and V is TRBV6-5; no firm D call. Germline assignment: CDR1 MNHEY and CDR2 SVGAGI. This CDR3 spans 15 amino acids. V dropped 0 bases and J dropped 0 bases, with 6 bases sitting between them. In nucleotides, the CDR3 is TGTGCCAGCAGTTACTCGTGGAGCTCTGGAAACACCATATATTTT. This codes for CASSYSWSSGNTIYF.

V and J are TRBV2 and TRBJ1-5; D gene ambiguous. The CDR3 is made up of 12 amino acids. V gave up 7 bases and J gave up 6 bases, with 10 bases separating them. The germline V gene encodes CDR1 SNHLY and CDR2 FYNNEI. The CDR3 coding sequence is TGTGCCAGCACCGGAGGAACTCAGCCCCAGCATTTT. Translated: CASTGGTQPQHF.

This clone was detected a few times. The rearrangement links TRBV4-1 to TRBJ1-3; D call uncertain. Trimming removed 8 bases at V and 0 bases at J, with 17 bases between. Germline loops: CDR1 MGHRA, CDR2 YSYEKL. The CDR3 runs to 16 residues. The CDR3 loop is CASAGDGFYSGNTIYF. In nucleotides, the CDR3 is TGCGCCAGCGCAGGCGACGGCTTCTACTCTGGAAACACCATATATTTT.

The rearrangement uses TRBV19 and TRBJ2-1; TRBD2 matches at 7 bases. The CDR3 covers 19 residues. The V and J ends lost 2 bases and 8 bases, in that order; junction bases with no gene match: 21. Germline V gene sequence: CDR1 LNHDA, CDR2 SQIVND (reference sequence). For the CDR3, the DNA is TGTGCCAGTAGTATACGGAAGATCTCTTCGGCGGGAGTCAAGTATGAGCAGTTCTTC. It translates to CASSIRKISSAGVKYEQFF.

V gene TRBV3-1 (or the pseudogene TRBV3-2) combines with J gene TRBJ1-2, with TRBD1 matching over 9 bases. Trimming took 0 bases from V and 4 from J; bases not matched to a gene: 9. The CDR3 has 17 amino acids. Germline CDR1 LGHDT, CDR2 YNNKEL (reference sequence). CDR3 in amino acids: CASSQEWGTGLVYGYTF. The CDR3 DNA sequence: TGTGCCAGCAGCCAAGAATGGGGGACAGGGTTAGTCTATGGCTACACCTTC.

This chain joins TRBV7-9 and TRBJ2-7; D call uncertain. Trimming pared 3 bases from V and 2 bases from J, leaving 8 bases between. The germline V gene has CDR1 SEHNR and CDR2 FQNEAQ (reference sequence). The CDR3 loop spans 13 amino acids. CDR3 DNA: TGTGCCAGCAGCTTTACGGGTACCTACGAGCAGTACTTC. Protein: CASSFTGTYEQYF.

This clone was seen only a few times. The gene calls are TRBV7-7 and TRBJ2-2; 7 nucleotides align to TRBD2. The length of the CDR3 is 15 residues. The V gene's germline CDR1 is SSHAT and CDR2 FNYEAQ (reference sequence). Trimming at V came to 5 bases and at J to 3 bases, leaving 6 bases not matched to a gene. The CDR3 loop is CASSRLAEDTGELFF. The CDR3 DNA follows: TGTGCCAGCAGCCGGCTAGCGGAGGACACCGGGGAGCTGTTTTTT.

This sequence joins TRBV29-1 and TRBJ2-3; 9 positions match TRBD2. V dropped 4 bases and J dropped 9; count of bases not matched to a gene: 17. This CDR3 comprises 16 residues. Germline CDR1 reads SQVTM; CDR2 reads ANQGSEA. In DNA form, the CDR3 reads TGCAGCGTTGTTTGGACGATAGCGGGAGTGGGTAGGACGCAGTATTTT. Its protein product is CSVVWTIAGVGRTQYF.

This clone was counted a single time. The V call is TRBV19, the J call TRBJ2-5; D gene unclear. CDR1 and CDR2 (germline): LNHDA, SQIVND (reference sequence). Trimming removed 3 bases from V and 1 base from J, with 6 bases in between. There are 13 residues in the CDR3. CDR3 in amino acids: CASSITGQETQYF. In DNA form, the CDR3 reads TGTGCCAGTAGTATCACCGGCCAAGAGACCCAGTACTTC.

The CDR3 protein is CASSLVGEKVAGELFF. The CDR3 nucleotides are TGTGCCAGCAGTCTAGTTGGGGAGAAGGTGGCCGGGGAGCTGTTTTTT. The genes are TRBV28 and TRBJ2-2; possibly TRBD2 for D (5 bases). This CDR3 comprises 16 residues. Germline CDR1 is MDHEN and CDR2 is SYDVKM. V lost 5 bases, J lost 6 bases, and 19 bases lay in between. The variable domain in full, completed from reference TRBV28 and TRBJ2-2, reads DVKVTQSSRYLVKRTGEKVFLECVQDMDHENMFWYRQDPGLGLRLIYFSYDVKMKEKGDIPEGYSVSREKKERFSLILESASTNQTSMYLCASSLVGEKVAGELFFGEGSRLTVL.

The chain joins TRBV11-2 to TRBJ1-1; 7 nucleotides match TRBD1. Germline-derived CDR1 and CDR2 are SGHAT and FQNNGV. CDR3 size: 14 residues. Trimming removed 6 bases from V and 4 bases from J; junction bases left unmatched: 8. The CDR3 sequence is CASRLTGSGTEAFF. The DNA for the CDR3 is TGTGCCAGCAGACTGACAGGGAGTGGCACTGAAGCTTTCTTT.

V usage is TRBV27 and J usage is TRBJ2-2; D possibly corresponds to TRBD1 (5 bases). CDR3 length: 16 amino acids. The V end lost 6 bases, the J end lost 0 bases, and 14 bases lay between the germline ends. Germline V lookup: CDR1 MNHEY, CDR2 SMNVEV (reference sequence). CDR3 region: CASRWGGRANTGELFF. The CDR3 DNA reads as TGTGCCAGCAGGTGGGGCGGCAGGGCGAACACCGGGGAGCTGTTTTTT.

This chain links TRBV19 with TRBJ1-3, with D tentatively TRBD1 (6 bases). The V gene's germline CDR1 is LNHDA and CDR2 SQIVND (reference sequence). This CDR3 spans 14 amino acids. V lost 7 bases and J lost 0, with 10 bases in between. This CDR3 is CASTRTASGNTIYF. DNA of the CDR3: TGTGCCAGTACAAGGACAGCCTCTGGAAACACCATATATTTT.

This clone appeared a few times. The chain is built from TRBV7-2 and TRBJ2-1; unclear D gene. CDR3 length: 14 residues. CDR1 is SGHTA, CDR2 FQGNSA, per germline. The V end was cut by 2 bases, the J end by 10 bases, with 15 bases between. For the CDR3, the DNA is TGTGCCAGCAGCTTACAGAACAGTCCTGAGGAGCAGTTCTTC. As protein: CASSLQNSPEEQFF.

This clone was counted a single time. The V call is TRBV7-9, the J call TRBJ1-4, with no clear D. Germline V CDR1 and CDR2: SEHNR, FQNEAQ (reference sequence). This CDR3 region has 12 residues. V lost 1 base and J lost 8, with 5 bases in between. The CDR3 is CASSLDLEKLFF. In nucleotides, the CDR3 is TGTGCCAGCAGCTTAGACTTAGAAAAACTGTTTTTT.

The chain employs TRBV3-1 (or the pseudogene TRBV3-2) and TRBJ1-1; 10 positions match TRBD1. The CDR3 has 14 amino acids. V was pared by 5 bases and J by 8 bases, with 8 bases of the junction left unmatched. Germline CDR1 is LGHDT and CDR2 is YNNKEL (reference sequence). Here the CDR3 reads CASSGDRGRGEAFF. Here the CDR3 DNA reads TGTGCCAGCAGCGGCGACAGGGGGCGGGGAGAAGCTTTCTTT.

There are a few counts of this clone. The CDR3: CASRPGGPPTNEKLFF. Here the CDR3 DNA reads TGTGCCAGCAGGCCCGGCGGGCCACCAACTAATGAAAAACTGTTTTTT. The chain employs TRBV3-1 (or the pseudogene TRBV3-2) and TRBJ1-4; D not certain. The CDR3 contains 16 residues. Germline V lookup: CDR1 LGHDT, CDR2 YNNKEL (reference sequence). Deletions cut 6 bases from V and 0 bases from J, with 14 bases between.

The sample holds one count of this clone. The chain carries TRBV27 and TRBJ2-5; D possibly corresponds to TRBD1 (7 bases). V lost 6 bases and J lost 3, with 11 bases in between. Germline V gene sequence: CDR1 MNHEY, CDR2 SMNVEV (reference sequence). The CDR3 length is 13 residues. This chain's CDR3 is CASRSRGEETQYF. The CDR3 coding sequence is TGTGCCAGCAGAAGCAGGGGGGAAGAGACCCAGTACTTC.

The chain has TRBV2 and TRBJ2-7; a weak D match, TRBD1 (6 bases). The CDR3 spans 13 residues. Trimming left V 9 bases short and J 2 bases short, with 14 bases between. Looked up from germline, CDR1 is SNHLY and CDR2 is FYNNEI. The CDR3 bases are TGTGCCAGTCGAGCAGCAGGGGCCTACGAGCAGTACTTC. Translated, it gives CASRAAGAYEQYF.

V usage is TRBV12-3 or TRBV12-4 and J usage is TRBJ1-6; D not resolved. V was pared by 6 bases and J by 14 bases, with 17 bases between. This CDR3 contains 13 residues. CDR3 sequence (DNA): TGTGCCAGCAGCCCACAGCGGCTCGAATCCCTCCACTTT. Translated, it gives CASSPQRLESLHF.

This rearrangement joins TRBV7-2 to TRBJ2-1, with TRBD1 identical over 9 bases. The V and J ends lost 6 bases and 7 bases, in that order; junction bases with no gene match: 10. Germline V gene lookup returns CDR1 SGHTA and CDR2 FQGNSA. The CDR3 is 15 residues long. DNA for the CDR3: TGTGCCAGCAGTCTCTGGACAGGGGATCCTAATGAGCAGTTCTTC. Protein sequence: CASSLWTGDPNEQFF.

V gene TRBV5-1 combines with J gene TRBJ2-6, with 9 positions matching TRBD1. Germline V gene lookup returns CDR1 SGHRS and CDR2 YFSETQ. V lost 0 bases and J lost 1; bases outside the gene matches: 2. CDR3 length: 17 amino acids. CDR3 sequence (DNA): TGCGCCAGCAGCTTGGGGACAGGGGTGTCTGGGGCCAACGTCCTGACTTTC. Protein: CASSLGTGVSGANVLTF.

This clone was counted once. The chain recombines TRBV12-5 with TRBJ2-3; possible D gene TRBD1, 6 bases. Per the germline V gene, CDR1 is LGHNT and CDR2 is FRNRAP. The CDR3 runs to 15 residues. V was shortened by 5 bases and J by 0 bases, with 12 bases between the two germline ends. CDR3 protein: CASGQVGQSTDTQYF. For the CDR3, the DNA is TGTGCTAGTGGTCAAGTAGGACAGAGCACAGATACGCAGTATTTT.

V and J are TRBV19 and TRBJ1-5; TRBD1 matches at 10 bases. This CDR3 comprises 15 residues. Germline V gene data show CDR1 as LNHDA and CDR2 as SQIVND (reference sequence). V was clipped by 3 bases and J by 5 bases; unmatched bases: 4. The CDR3 DNA is TGTGCCAGTAGTATTGGGGACAGGGGAGATCAGCCCCAGCATTTT. It translates to CASSIGDRGDQPQHF.

There are a few counts of this clone. V gene TRBV6-2 or TRBV6-3 combines with J gene TRBJ2-1; 9 nucleotides agree with TRBD2. Germline V gives CDR1 MNHEY, CDR2 SVGEGT. This CDR3 has 17 residues. V was clipped by 6 bases and J by 6 bases; unmatched bases: 15. The CDR3 DNA reads TGTGCCAGCAGCCCTCGGGGGCGGGGGGGTATCGTCAATGAGCAGTTCTTC. It specifies CASSPRGRGGIVNEQFF.

The chain joins TRBV19 to TRBJ1-6; TRBD1 agrees at 9 bases. This CDR3 region has 15 residues. The germline V gene has CDR1 LNHDA and CDR2 SQIVND (reference sequence). V shed 9 bases and J 10 bases; nucleotides not matched to a gene: 13. In DNA, the CDR3 is TGTGCCAGCCGCCTACAGGGGGCAGAGACCTCACCCCTCCACTTT. Amino acid sequence: CASRLQGAETSPLHF.